This TCR beta chain was captured by sequencing in a study of response to subunit inactivated influenza vaccine (dated by TCRdb to 2016 to 2018). Notes on the research overall: Deep quantitative profiling of the T cell receptor repertoire was used in the study to follow responses to a trivalent subunit inactivated influenza vaccine.

What the authors observed across the whole study: According to the authors, only a limited number of new T cells may be recruited by each seasonal influenza vaccination.

This clonotype has only a few counts. This receptor's antigen is unknown. Base qualities are not at hand, and no much larger clone is one base apart. Receptor libraries were prepared by RT-PCR. TCRdb lists the instrument as Illumina HiSeq 2500. TCRdb took the public reads, trimmed them with fastp at Q25, ran MiXCR for clone calling and kept in-frame beta chains. Each record represents a unique CDR3 protein, reported with the most common genes and DNA among its rows. This sample has about 520,000 distinct CDR3 sequences in its table, and roughly 25% of those were observed once. The top ten hold 1.5% to 2% of the sample. Reading from cysteine to phenylalanine, the CDR3 counts 16 amino acids. Only the CDR3 part of the read is kept: 48 bases, read in frame from the first base. Trimming costs V 0 bases and J 3 bases, and their ends lie 11 bases apart. CDR1 SGHDN and CDR2 FVKESK were looked up in the germline V gene.

The receptor's source is a man aged 45 to 65 who received an inactivated influenza vaccine. Donor details come from another sample of the same person, matched by shared clones. The sample here was CD4+ T cells sorted from PBMCs, taken more than 4 days after vaccination. The sequence joins TRBV14 to TRBJ2-2; the D gene identity is not certain. The CDR3 loop reads CASSQESGWYTGELFF. In nucleotide form, the sequence is TGTGCCAGCAGCCAAGAATCCGGGTGGTACACCGGGGAGCTGTTTTTT.